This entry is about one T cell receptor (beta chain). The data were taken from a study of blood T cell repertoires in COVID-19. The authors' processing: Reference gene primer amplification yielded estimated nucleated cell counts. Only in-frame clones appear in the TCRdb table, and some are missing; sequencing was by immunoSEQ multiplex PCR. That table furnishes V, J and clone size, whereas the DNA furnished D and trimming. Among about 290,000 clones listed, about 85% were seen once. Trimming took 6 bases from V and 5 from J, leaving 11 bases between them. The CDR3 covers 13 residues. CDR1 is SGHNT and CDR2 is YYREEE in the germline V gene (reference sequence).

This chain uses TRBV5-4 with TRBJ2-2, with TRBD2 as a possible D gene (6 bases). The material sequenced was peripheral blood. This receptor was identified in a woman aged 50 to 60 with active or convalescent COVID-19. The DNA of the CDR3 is TGTGCCAGCAACAAGGAGGGGACCGGGGAGCTGTTTTTT. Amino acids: CASNKEGTGELFF.